What follows are 2 T cell receptor beta chains derived from one specimen sequenced in a study of vaccination and CD4 T cells after COVID-19. With the Oncomine TCR Beta short-read assay, DNA from cultured CD4+ T cells was sequenced. From the PCR reads, TCRdb called clonotypes with MiXCR, one entry per CDR3 protein. The table lists around 15,000 distinct CDR3 sequences, more than 65% of them singletons, with 18% in the top ten. These receptors lack a known antigen. Treatment given: approximately 10-day PBMC culture with coronavirus spike peptide pools or control peptides (ViraFEST assay). Sequenced sample: CD4+ T cells from blood, cultured in vitro. These receptors were taken from a human donor who had recovered from COVID-19.

The V and J genes are TRBV2 and TRBJ1-2, with unresolved D. The CDR3 loop spans 13 amino acids. Germline V lookup: CDR1 SNHLY, CDR2 FYNNEI. V lost 5 bases and J lost 2, with 9 bases in between. The DNA for the CDR3 is TGTGCCAGCAGTCCCATACTCAACTATGGCTACACCTTC. Its translation is CASSPILNYGYTF.

A word on this clonotype: The junction differs from germline at one of its ends, possibly a read error. This chain's CDR3 is CASTPRQNTEAFF. Written as DNA, the CDR3 is TGTGCCAGCACTCCTCGCCAGAACACTGAAGCTTTCTTC. V is TRBV7-2 and J is TRBJ1-1; D not certain. The CDR3 loop spans 13 amino acids. Per the germline V gene, CDR1 is SGHTA and CDR2 is FQGNSA.